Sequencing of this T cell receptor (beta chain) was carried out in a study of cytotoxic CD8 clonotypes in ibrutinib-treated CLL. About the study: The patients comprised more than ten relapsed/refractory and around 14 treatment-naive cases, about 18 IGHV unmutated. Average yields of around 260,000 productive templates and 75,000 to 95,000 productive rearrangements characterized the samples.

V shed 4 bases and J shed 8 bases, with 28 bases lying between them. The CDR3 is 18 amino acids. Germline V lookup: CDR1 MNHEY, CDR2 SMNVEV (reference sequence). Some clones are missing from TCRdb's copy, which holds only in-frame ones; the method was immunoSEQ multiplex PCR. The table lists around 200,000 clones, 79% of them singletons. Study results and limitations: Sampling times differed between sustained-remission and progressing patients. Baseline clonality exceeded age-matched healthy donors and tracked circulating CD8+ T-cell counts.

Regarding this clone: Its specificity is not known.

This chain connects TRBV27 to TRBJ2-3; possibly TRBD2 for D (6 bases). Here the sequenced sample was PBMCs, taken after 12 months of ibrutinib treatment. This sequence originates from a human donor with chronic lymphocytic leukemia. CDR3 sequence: CASSSPQGGWQGASTQYF. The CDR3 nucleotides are TGTGCCAGCAGTTCCCCTCAGGGAGGTTGGCAAGGGGCCTCTACGCAGTATTTT.